Listed below are T cell receptor beta chains from one sample, sequenced in a study of shared clonotypes between healthy human individuals. The data were produced by immunoSEQ multiplex PCR, yet TCRdb's version contains in-frame clones alone and is incomplete. The sample holds 2,500,000 or so clones, 85% to 95% seen once. Sequencing used naive CD4+ T cells from PBMCs. These receptors originate from a man between 18 and 35 years old in good health. Some clones in this sample may be carry-over from other donors' samples. CDR3s include the opening cysteine and the closing phenylalanine or tryptophan. A D gene is named only where the DNA matches it firmly. Some rows mark clone size as missing; the rest say once, few, many or name a class of expanded clone.

cdr3_nt	cdr3_aa	v_call	j_call	d_call	clone_size
TGCAGCCTCTGGACGGAGTCTTCCTACAATGAGCAGTTCTTC	CSLWTESSYNEQFF	TRBV29-1	TRBJ2-1	NA	NA
TGCGCCAGCAGCGGGCCGGGGTTGGGTACAGATACGCAGTATTTT	CASSGPGLGTDTQYF	TRBV5-1	TRBJ2-3	NA	NA
TGCGCCAGCAGCCGACTAGCGGGGAGTGACACAGATACGCAGTATTTT	CASSRLAGSDTDTQYF	TRBV5-1	TRBJ2-3	TRBD2	NA
TGTGCCAGCAGCTTGGAGCGTTTAACTACAAATGAGCAGTTCTTC	CASSLERLTTNEQFF	TRBV5-6	TRBJ2-1	NA	NA
TGTGCCAGCAGGCGGGGGGGAGGGACCCCTAATGAGCAGTACTTC	CASRRGGGTPNEQYF	TRBV28	TRBJ2-7	TRBD2	NA
TGCGCCAGCAGCCCGGGACAGTTCACAGATACGCAGTATTTT	CASSPGQFTDTQYF	TRBV4-1	TRBJ2-3	TRBD1	NA
TGCGCCAGCAGCCAAGATGTCGCGGGGTACGAGCAGTACTTC	CASSQDVAGYEQYF	TRBV4-3	TRBJ2-7	NA	NA
TGTGCCAGCAGTTTGTTGGGCGGGGGCTACGAGCAGTACTTC	CASSLLGGGYEQYF	TRBV28	TRBJ2-7	TRBD2	NA
TGTGCCAGCAGCTTAGAGTTCGGCCCTCGGGGCAATCAGCCCCAGCATTTT	CASSLEFGPRGNQPQHF	TRBV7-9	TRBJ1-5	NA	NA
TGTGCCAGCAGCTCTATGACAGGAAATTATGGCTACACCTTC	CASSSMTGNYGYTF	TRBV5-4	TRBJ1-2	NA	NA
TGTGCCAGCAGTTCCCCGGACAGGGTAGAATTCACCTCTGGGGCCAACGTCCTGACTTTC	CASSSPDRVEFTSGANVLTF	TRBV6-4	TRBJ2-6	TRBD1	NA
TGTGCCAGCAGCTTAGAGGGGATCCCCCCCTACGAGCAGTACTTC	CASSLEGIPPYEQYF	TRBV11-3	TRBJ2-7	NA	NA
TGTGCCAGCAGTTTTGTCCCCGGGGAGCTGTTTTTT	CASSFVPGELFF	TRBV28	TRBJ2-2	NA	NA
TGTGCCAGCTCACCACCGACGCAGGGCAGGAATGAAAAACTGTTTTTT	CASSPPTQGRNEKLFF	TRBV18	TRBJ1-4	NA	NA
TGCGCCAGCAGCTTGCCTGGGGTAGCGGGAAGCTCCTACGAGCAGTACTTC	CASSLPGVAGSSYEQYF	TRBV5-1	TRBJ2-7	TRBD2	NA
TGTGCCAGCAGTTACCGGGGGGCCCTAGGGGAACGCACCGGGGAGCTGTTTTTT	CASSYRGALGERTGELFF	TRBV7-8	TRBJ2-2	NA	NA
TGTGCCAGCAGCGTTACAGCTAACACTGAAGCTTTCTTT	CASSVTANTEAFF	TRBV7-9	TRBJ1-1	NA	NA
TGTGCCATCCAAGAAGGAGCTTTCTTT	CAIQEGAFF	TRBV21-1	TRBJ1-1	NA	NA
TGTGCCAGCAGCTTAGGAGGGACCCGCTCTGGAAACACCATATATTTT	CASSLGGTRSGNTIYF	TRBV13	TRBJ1-3	NA	NA
TGTGCCAGTAGTACAAGGGTTACCCTCGCTGAAGCTTTCTTT	CASSTRVTLAEAFF	TRBV19	TRBJ1-1	NA	NA
TGTGCCAGCAGCTTAGCGGCAGGACGAGTCTCTGGAAACACCATATATTTT	CASSLAAGRVSGNTIYF	TRBV13	TRBJ1-3	NA	once
TGTGCCAGCAGCACTTATCCGGGGTATGGCTACACCTTC	CASSTYPGYGYTF	TRBV28	TRBJ1-2	NA	NA
TGTGCCAGCAGTTTGTGGCACGTAAGCAATCAGCCCCAGCATTTT	CASSLWHVSNQPQHF	TRBV28	TRBJ1-5	NA	once
TGTGCCAGCAGTCAGGGACAGGGGGCACACGAGCAGTACTTC	CASSQGQGAHEQYF	TRBV28	TRBJ2-7	TRBD1	once
TGTGCCAGCATCACCTACGGAAACACCATATATTTT	CASITYGNTIYF	TRBV6-1	TRBJ1-3	NA	NA
TGTGCCAGCAGCGTAGATGTCCACCTATACGAGCAGTACTTC	CASSVDVHLYEQYF	TRBV9	TRBJ2-7	NA	NA
TGCGCCAGCAGCTTGGCCCCTGGGGCCTACGAGCAGTACTTC	CASSLAPGAYEQYF	TRBV5-1	TRBJ2-7	NA	NA
TGTGCCAGCAGCGCCGGGGGGGTAGCGGGGCACCCAGATGTCTTC	CASSAGGVAGHPDVF	TRBV9	TRBJ2-1	TRBD2	NA
TGTGCCAGCACCAAGGGGTACAATGAGCAGTTCTTC	CASTKGYNEQFF	TRBV28	TRBJ2-1	NA	NA
TGTGCCTGGAGTGTAGGGCAGGTCTCCTACAATGAGCAGTTCTTC	CAWSVGQVSYNEQFF	TRBV30	TRBJ2-1	NA	NA
TGTGCCAGCAGTACCCAGACAGGAACCGCCGGGGAGCTGTTTTTT	CASSTQTGTAGELFF	TRBV6-5	TRBJ2-2	NA	NA
TGTGCCAGCTCACCAAGTTTAGGACGGAACTACAATGAGCAGTTCTTC	CASSPSLGRNYNEQFF	TRBV18	TRBJ2-1	NA	NA
TGTGCCAGCAGCACCCCCGGGGGCACAGATACGCAGTATTTT	CASSTPGGTDTQYF	TRBV9	TRBJ2-3	NA	NA
TGTGCCAGCAGTCGCAGGGGACTAACCTACGAGCAGTACTTC	CASSRRGLTYEQYF	TRBV6-6	TRBJ2-7	NA	NA
TGTGCCATCAGTGTAACGGACAGGGGAGCGGATGGCTACACCTTC	CAISVTDRGADGYTF	TRBV10-3	TRBJ1-2	TRBD1	NA
TGCAGTGCCTCAATTCTAGCGGAGCAGTACTTC	CSASILAEQYF	TRBV20-1	TRBJ2-7	NA	NA
TGTGCCAGCAGTCCGGCGGGCGGGAGAGGAGAGACCCAGTACTTC	CASSPAGGRGETQYF	TRBV27	TRBJ2-5	TRBD2	NA
TGTGCCAGCAGAACCGGGGCCGAGGGTGCAGATACGCAGTATTTT	CASRTGAEGADTQYF	TRBV28	TRBJ2-3	NA	NA
TGTGCCAGCAGCTCTAGGACAGGCGCTGAGCAGTACTTC	CASSSRTGAEQYF	TRBV7-2	TRBJ2-7	TRBD1	NA
TGTGCCAGCACCGGACAGGGGGGCGATACGCAGTATTTT	CASTGQGGDTQYF	TRBV2	TRBJ2-3	TRBD1	NA
TGTGCCAGCAGTTTACCAGGGGCGATCGGCTACACCTTC	CASSLPGAIGYTF	TRBV6-1	TRBJ1-2	NA	NA
TGTGCCTGGAGTTCGCTACAGGCGTACTCTGGAAACACCATATATTTT	CAWSSLQAYSGNTIYF	TRBV30	TRBJ1-3	NA	NA
TGTGCCAGCAGCGCGCGGGGAGACAACGTCCTGACTTTC	CASSARGDNVLTF	TRBV7-3	TRBJ2-6	NA	NA
TGTGCCGGCAGCCGATTCTACGGACTAGCGGGAAATGAGCAGTTCTTC	CAGSRFYGLAGNEQFF	TRBV14	TRBJ2-1	TRBD2	NA
TGTGCCAGCAGTCTAACACAGGGGACCGGGCAGTTCTTC	CASSLTQGTGQFF	TRBV27	TRBJ2-1	TRBD1	NA
TGTGCCAGCAGCGCCCGACCGGGACTAGCGGGAGAAGTTGAGCAGTTCTTC	CASSARPGLAGEVEQFF	TRBV9	TRBJ2-1	TRBD2	NA
TGTGCCAGCAGTTTCGGACTAGCGGATTTCCAAGAGACCCAGTACTTC	CASSFGLADFQETQYF	TRBV28	TRBJ2-5	TRBD2	NA
TGTGCCAGCAGCTTAGCGGCTAGCGGAGCCTACGAGCAGTACTTC	CASSLAASGAYEQYF	TRBV7-9	TRBJ2-7	TRBD2	NA
TGCGCCAGCAGCTTGACCCACACGACAGGGGAGACCCAGTACTTC	CASSLTHTTGETQYF	TRBV5-1	TRBJ2-5	TRBD1	NA
TGTGCCAGCAGCTTGGCCGTCTTTCCCATGTACAATGAGCAGTTCTTC	CASSLAVFPMYNEQFF	TRBV5-5	TRBJ2-1	NA	NA
TGTGCCAGTATGACAGGGAGAGCTTTCTTT	CASMTGRAFF	TRBV6-1	TRBJ1-1	TRBD1	NA
TGTGCCAGCAGTGAAATGGGGAGCTCCTACAATGAGCAGTTCTTC	CASSEMGSSYNEQFF	TRBV6-1	TRBJ2-1	NA	NA
TGTGCCAGCAGCCGGGGGGCAGTGACCTACGAGCAGTACTTC	CASSRGAVTYEQYF	TRBV11-1	TRBJ2-7	NA	NA